This entry lists 21 T cell receptor beta chains sequenced from one sample in a study of human T cells and chemical hapten exposure. TCRdb itself ran the RACE reads through MiXCR, one entry per CDR3 protein. The sample yields some 180,000 distinct CDR3 sequences, 20% to 25% seen once. Time point given: patch test 1, 2 weeks after DPC sensitization. The treatment denotes: therapeutic diphenylcyclopropenone sensitization with weekly scalp DPC. The input for sequencing was whole blood, taken in connection with sensitization to the hapten diphenylcyclopropenone (DPC). These receptors originate from a woman aged 45-65 years with alopecia areata. Some clones in this sample may be carry-over from other donors' samples.

CDR3 region: CASSLVGTPETEAFF. CDR3 nucleotide sequence: TGCGCCAGCAGCTTGGTGGGGACTCCAGAGACTGAAGCTTTCTTT. V is TRBV5-1 and J is TRBJ1-1; TRBD1 might be the D (5 bases). V shed 0 bases and J shed 5 bases, with 14 bases lying between them. CDR3 size: 15 residues. The germline CDR1 and CDR2 sequences are SGHRS and YFSETQ.

V gene TRBV29-1 combines with J gene TRBJ2-1; 7 positions agree with TRBD2. CDR1 and CDR2 (germline): SQVTM, ANQGSEA. The length of the CDR3 is 14 residues. Trimming at V came to 4 bases and at J to 7 bases, leaving 10 bases not matched to a gene. CDR3: CSVVWQGGENEQFF. CDR3 coding DNA: TGCAGCGTTGTATGGCAGGGAGGGGAGAATGAGCAGTTCTTC.

This clonotype was detected only a few times. The chain carries TRBV6-6 and TRBJ2-5, with 8 bases identical to TRBD2. CDR1 is MNHNY and CDR2 is SVGAGI in the germline V gene (reference sequence). The V segment lost 5 bases and the J segment 0 bases; nucleotides outside the gene matches: 8. The CDR3 has 16 amino acids. The CDR3 spells CASSPTSGSYQETQYF. CDR3 sequence (DNA): TGTGCCAGCAGTCCCACTAGCGGTTCGTACCAAGAGACCCAGTACTTC.

The rearrangement uses TRBV9 and TRBJ2-2, with 7 nucleotides matching TRBD1. CDR1 is SGDLS, CDR2 YYNGEE, per germline. The CDR3 has 14 amino acids. J gave up 7 bases and V 3 bases, and 6 bases lay outside the gene matches. The chain's CDR3 is CASSETGTDGELFF. The CDR3 DNA is TGTGCCAGCAGCGAGACAGGGACGGACGGGGAGCTGTTTTTT.

The rearrangement joins TRBV6-5 to TRBJ2-2; D call uncertain. V gave up 7 bases and J gave up 6 bases, with 9 bases separating them. The CDR3 contains 12 residues. Germline CDR1 MNHEY, CDR2 SVGAGI. The CDR3 protein is CASKELPGELFF. CDR3 nucleotide sequence: TGTGCCAGCAAAGAGTTACCCGGGGAGCTGTTTTTT.

The chain recombines TRBV6-2 or TRBV6-3 with TRBJ2-3; maybe TRBD2 (5 bases). Germline V gene data show CDR1 as MNHEY and CDR2 as SVGEGT. The CDR3 covers 13 residues. V lost 8 bases to trimming and J lost 6 bases, with 15 bases between them. The CDR3 DNA reads TGTGCCAGCCTGGCAAGCGGTCCCGATACGCAGTATTTT. Its protein product is CASLASGPDTQYF.

The V gene is TRBV20-1, the J gene TRBJ1-1; D gene ambiguous. Trimming pared 0 bases from V and 6 bases from J, leaving 8 bases between. The CDR3 has 12 residues. Germline loops: CDR1 DFQATT, CDR2 SNEGSKA (reference sequence). This chain's CDR3 is CSARDGDSEAFF. CDR3 in DNA: TGCAGTGCTAGAGATGGGGATTCTGAAGCTTTCTTT.

The V call is TRBV30, the J call TRBJ1-1, with TRBD1 identical over 8 bases. The V and J ends lost 1 base and 6 bases, in that order; junction bases with no gene match: 4. Germline CDR1 is GTSNPN and CDR2 is SVGIG (reference sequence). The length of the CDR3 is 13 residues. The CDR3 reads CAWSAQGVAEAFF. For the CDR3, the DNA is TGTGCCTGGAGTGCACAGGGGGTCGCTGAAGCTTTCTTT.

This clonotype was recorded a few times. This rearrangement joins TRBV21-1 to TRBJ2-6; the DNA was not compared with TRBD1, the D call given in the table. TRBV21-1 is recorded as a pseudogene. The CDR3 totals 16 residues. Here the CDR3 DNA reads TGTGCCAGCAGCAAAGCGCCAGGGACTGGGGCCAACGTCCTGACTTTC. This gives the protein CASSKAPGTGANVLTF.

J is TRBJ2-7 and V is TRBV5-1; 7 bases are shared with TRBD1. The CDR3 runs 14 residues. Germline V CDR1 and CDR2: SGHRS, YFSETQ. Trimming removed 2 bases from V and 4 bases from J; junction bases left unmatched: 6. CDR3 nucleotide sequence: TGCGCCAGCAGCTTTCGGGACAGTGAGTACGAGCAGTACTTC. Amino acids: CASSFRDSEYEQYF.

The chain has TRBV7-2 and TRBJ2-1, with 8 bases aligning to TRBD2. Trimming removed 1 base from V and 0 bases from J; junction bases left unmatched: 2. Germline loops: CDR1 SGHTA, CDR2 FQGNSA. This CDR3 comprises 16 residues. The CDR3 nucleotides read TGTGCCAGCAGCTTAGGGGCGGGGGGCTCCTACAATGAGCAGTTCTTC. It yields the protein CASSLGAGGSYNEQFF.

This clonotype came up many times. The rearrangement joins TRBV5-1 to TRBJ2-1; 7 bases are shared with TRBD2. Germline V CDR1 and CDR2: SGHRS, YFSETQ. V trimming: 5 bases; J trimming: 5 bases; junction bases outside the gene matches: 7. This CDR3 has 14 amino acids. CDR3 amino acids: CASSVAGPNNEQFF. CDR3 nucleotides: TGCGCCAGCAGTGTAGCGGGCCCAAACAATGAGCAGTTCTTC. The full variable domain, rest sourced from reference TRBV5-1 and TRBJ2-1, is KAGVTQTPRYLIKTRGQQVTLSCSPISGHRSVSWYQQTPGQGLQFLFEYFSETQRNKGNFPGRFSGRQFSNSRSEMNVSTLELGDSALYLCASSVAGPNNEQFFGPGTRLTVL.

Only a few counts were recorded for this clonotype. The chain is built from TRBV20-1 and TRBJ1-1; tentatively, D is TRBD1 (6 bases). V lost 5 bases, J lost 7 bases, and 14 bases lay in between. The CDR3 totals 12 residues. Germline CDR1 reads DFQATT; CDR2 reads SNEGSKA (reference sequence). The CDR3 DNA reads as TGCAGTGCTGGGGGACATCTTTTTGAAGCTTTCTTT. Translating gives CSAGGHLFEAFF.

This clonotype was observed at least ten times. This chain connects TRBV29-1 to TRBJ1-2; no reliable D call. Trimming took 1 base from V and 4 from J, leaving 4 bases between them. The CDR3 spans 11 residues. Looked up from germline, CDR1 is SQVTM and CDR2 is ANQGSEA. CDR3 coding DNA: TGCAGCGTTGAAGGTCCCTATGGCTACACCTTC. It codes for CSVEGPYGYTF.

In DNA form, the CDR3 reads TGTGCCAGCAGACGCGGGACAGATTACACTGAAGCTTTCTTT. Amino acids: CASRRGTDYTEAFF. The J gene is TRBJ1-1, the V gene TRBV2, with TRBD1 matching 7 bases. With 6 bases clipped from V and 3 bases from J, the junction kept 7 bases outside the gene matches. Germline V CDR1 and CDR2: SNHLY, FYNNEI. CDR3 length: 14 residues.

This clonotype was detected a few times. The chain combines TRBV7-9 with TRBJ1-6, with D hard to call. CDR1 is SEHNR and CDR2 is FQNEAQ in the germline V gene (reference sequence). V lost 1 base to trimming and J lost 11 bases, with 9 bases between them. The length of the CDR3 is 13 residues. This CDR3 is CASSLGAPTPLHF. The CDR3, as DNA: TGTGCCAGCAGCTTAGGGGCCCCTACACCCCTCCACTTT.

This clonotype was detected a few times. V is TRBV11-1 and J is TRBJ2-1, with D unclear. The CDR3 is made up of 15 amino acids. Germline values: CDR1 SGHAT, CDR2 FQDESV (reference sequence). The V end lost 5 bases, the J end lost 0 bases, and 11 bases lay between the germline ends. CDR3 DNA: TGTGCCAGCAGCGCATACCCGAGCTCCTACAATGAGCAGTTCTTC. Residues: CASSAYPSSYNEQFF.

This sequence joins TRBV20-1 and TRBJ2-2, with D hard to call. The CDR3 has 14 amino acids. Trimming took 0 bases from V and 0 from J, leaving 5 bases between them. Looked up from germline, CDR1 is DFQATT and CDR2 is SNEGSKA (reference sequence). CDR3 bases: TGCAGTGCTAGAGAGGTGACGAACACCGGGGAGCTGTTTTTT. Translating gives CSAREVTNTGELFF.

V gene TRBV6-6 combines with J gene TRBJ1-5; D gene ambiguous. This CDR3 region has 17 residues. V lost 0 bases and J 2 bases, leaving 14 bases between the germline ends. Germline V lookup: CDR1 MNHNY, CDR2 SVGAGI (reference sequence). The DNA of the CDR3 is TGTGCCAGCAGTTACTCGCCGCCTGAGAGTGGCAATCAGCCCCAGCATTTT. Amino acid sequence: CASSYSPPESGNQPQHF.

This clonotype turned up a few times. This chain uses TRBV6-1 with TRBJ1-2; TRBD1 matches 7 bases. In germline, CDR1 is MNHNS, CDR2 SASEGT. Trimming cost V 10 bases and J 0 bases; bases outside gene matches: 8. The CDR3 covers 14 residues. CDR3 in DNA: TGTGCCATCCTCCAGGGACAGCCTAACTATGGCTACACCTTC. Translated: CAILQGQPNYGYTF.

The gene calls are TRBV27 and TRBJ2-7; D is perhaps TRBD2 (6 bases). The length of the CDR3 is 15 residues. Trimming cost V 4 bases and J 4 bases, with 17 bases left between them. Germline loops: CDR1 MNHEY, CDR2 SMNVEV (reference sequence). The CDR3 spells CASSSRRVLGYEQYF. As DNA, the CDR3 is TGTGCCAGCAGTTCCCGGAGGGTTTTAGGGTACGAGCAGTACTTC.